These 5 T cell receptor beta chains came from one sample sequenced in a study of T cell changes during pregnancy in multiple sclerosis. The protocol was immunoSEQ multiplex PCR, while the TCRdb copy is restricted to in-frame clones and leaves out a portion. The sample carries some 94,000 clones, about 92% recorded once. Sequencing was performed on peripheral blood, taken in the first trimester of pregnancy. These receptors all come from a female donor with multiple sclerosis, enrolled in a pregnancy study.

The genes are TRBV19 and TRBJ2-3; D is unresolved. Germline V gene data show CDR1 as LNHDA and CDR2 as SQIVND (reference sequence). The length of the CDR3 is 14 residues. The V and J ends lost 0 bases and 5 bases respectively, with 9 bases between them. The CDR3 here is CASSIDPSGDTQYF. The CDR3 region has the DNA TGTGCCAGTAGTATAGATCCATCCGGAGATACGCAGTATTTT. The variable domain in full, with the rest retrieved from reference TRBV19 and TRBJ2-3, is DGGITQSPKYLFRKEGQNVTLSCEQNLNHDAMYWYRQDPGQGLRLIYYSQIVNDFQKGDIAEGYSVSREKKESFPLTVTSAQKNPTAFYLCASSIDPSGDTQYFGPGTRLTVL.

The genes are TRBV4-2 and TRBJ1-1, with 7 positions matching TRBD1. CDR3 length: 14 amino acids. Germline CDR1 reads LGHNA; CDR2 reads YNFKEQ. Trimming took 6 bases from V and 1 from J; bases not matched to a gene: 5. CDR3: CASSLGTANTEAFF. For the CDR3, the DNA is TGTGCCAGCAGTTTAGGGACAGCGAACACTGAAGCTTTCTTT.

The chain uses TRBV27 and TRBJ1-4; 7 bases match TRBD1. The CDR3 has 17 amino acids. The V segment lost 2 bases and the J segment 5 bases; nucleotides outside the gene matches: 11. From germline, CDR1 is MNHEY and CDR2 SMNVEV (reference sequence). CDR3 coding DNA: TGTGCCAGCAGTTTAATTTCAGGGGGAGCACAGAATGAAAAACTGTTTTTT. Translated, it gives CASSLISGGAQNEKLFF.

The chain uses TRBV6-1 and TRBJ2-7, with 8 bases matching TRBD2. The CDR3 has 16 amino acids. Germline-derived CDR1 and CDR2 are MNHNS and SASEGT. After removal of 1 base from V and 3 bases from J, the junction contained 8 bases not matched to a gene. As DNA, the CDR3 is TGTGCCAGCAGTGAAGAGGCGGCGGGGGGTCTCTACGAGCAGTACTTC. Amino acid sequence: CASSEEAAGGLYEQYF.

The V call is TRBV9, the J call TRBJ2-5; 7 bases align to TRBD2. Unmatched junction bases numbered 2, after V lost 2 bases and J lost 4 bases. The V gene's germline CDR1 is SGDLS and CDR2 YYNGEE. This CDR3 spans 13 amino acids. The chain's CDR3 is CASSVIAGETQYF. The CDR3 region has the DNA TGTGCCAGCAGCGTCATAGCGGGAGAGACCCAGTACTTC.